The clone carrying this T cell receptor beta chain was found many times. The sample is drawn from a study of T cells in Graves' hyperthyroidism and ophthalmopathy. In the study overall: Peripheral blood was acquired at first diagnosis, ahead of any therapy whatsoever.

Amplification yielded TCR beta CDR3 regions, with RNA transcripts as the source. The HTBI primer set drove a first-round RT-PCR of the TCR CDR3. TCRdb analysed the multiplex PCR reads with MiXCR anew, one entry per CDR3 protein. This table holds hundreds of thousands of distinct CDR3 sequences, under 25% found once. The CDR3 loop spans 15 amino acids. Germline V gives CDR1 GTSNPN, CDR2 SVGIG (reference sequence). Between the trimmed V and J ends, which lost 2 bases and 5 bases, there was a span of 15 bases. The TCR sequence derives from a man aged 30-40 years with Graves' ophthalmopathy. The sample consisted of blood. This rearrangement joins TRBV30 to TRBJ2-2; D may match TRBD1 or TRBD2 (5 bases each). The CDR3 loop reads CAWSPGTIGTGELFF. The CDR3 DNA reads TGTGCCTGGAGTCCCGGGACCATAGGTACCGGGGAGCTGTTTTTT.